This TCR beta chain was observed in a study of CD8+ T cells in alopecia areata. Turning to the study itself: Patients in the treated group were given tofacitinib by mouth, 5 to 10 mg twice a day.

In this sample, this clone turned up a few times. The antigen is unknown. Study conclusions and caveats: Both scalp clonality and the expanded CD8+ clones among the top 100 showed a significant decrease with tofacitinib. Clarity of TCR sharing across patients fell short of that in mice, possibly HLA-related.

V dropped 7 bases and J dropped 5; count of bases not matched to a gene: 2. The CDR3 consists of 11 residues. The V gene's germline CDR1 is SQVTM and CDR2 ANQGSEA. Reverse transcription of extracted RNA yielded cDNA, which provided the sequencing template. Clones were sequenced by immunoSEQ multiplex PCR, and TCRdb holds only the in-frame ones, with some missing. This table holds 90,000 to 120,000 clones, 84% found once. As to treatment: oral pan-JAK inhibitor, 5-10 mg twice daily. This sequence joins TRBV29-1 and TRBJ2-1, with 7 nucleotides matching TRBD1. Specimen: CD8+ T cells sorted from blood, collected at week 24, from a patient treated with tofacitinib. The sequence derives from a human donor with alopecia areata. CDR3 amino acids: CSGQGDNEQFF. The CDR3 DNA is TGCAGCGGACAGGGCGACAATGAGCAGTTCTTC.